The present entry profiles one TCR beta chain with its context. The antigen is not known. Germline is not matched at one junction end, which may reflect a read error. TCRdb re-called the 5' RACE reads through MiXCR, storing one row per CDR3 protein. The table has roughly 1,500,000 distinct CDR3 sequences, less than 35% seen once; the top ten hold approximately 0.25%. This sample was included in a study of identical twins. Findings and limits, study-wide: Weaker excess twin sharing was observed in beta out-of-frame sequences. The authors noted that invariant MAIT and iNKT cells could partly confound zero-insertion analyses. A lower insertion count was a feature of abundant cord blood beta clonotypes, with no such feature in memory repertoires.

Only healthy Caucasians were included as donors. Germline CDR1 is SGDLS and CDR2 is YYNGEE. The length of the CDR3 is 17 residues. The sequenced sample consisted of cord blood. V is TRBV9 and J is TRBJ2-1; TRBD2 agrees at 13 bases. The sequence derives from a newborn girl in good health. CDR3 sequence reads: CAGSAGLAGISYNEQFF. In DNA form, the CDR3 reads TGTGCCGGCAGCGCGGGACTAGCGGGGATCTCCTACAATGAGCAGTTCTTC.